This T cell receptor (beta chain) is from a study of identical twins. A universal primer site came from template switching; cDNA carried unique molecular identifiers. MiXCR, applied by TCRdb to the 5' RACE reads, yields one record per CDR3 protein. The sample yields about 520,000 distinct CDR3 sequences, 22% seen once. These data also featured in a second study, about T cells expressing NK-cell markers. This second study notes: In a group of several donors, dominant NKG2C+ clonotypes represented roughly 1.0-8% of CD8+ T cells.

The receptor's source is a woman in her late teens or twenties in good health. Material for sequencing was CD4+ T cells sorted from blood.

The CDR3, as DNA: TGTGCCACCAGCAGAGATTTGCAGGGTGGGCAGTATTTT. This sequence encodes CATSRDLQGGQYF. J is TRBJ2-3 and V is TRBV15; possible D gene TRBD1, 5 bases. V dropped 0 bases and J dropped 11 bases, with 12 bases sitting between them. CDR3 length: 13 amino acids. Germline V gene data show CDR1 as LNHNV and CDR2 as YYDKDF (reference sequence).